The entry that follows covers one T cell receptor (beta chain) sequence. This entry belongs to a study of blood T cell repertoires in COVID-19. Study-wide background: The analysed material was cDNA or gDNA that came from T cells, B-cell-depleted T cells, or PBMCs.

Assay used: immunoSEQ multiplex PCR; TCRdb lists only in-frame clones, some missing. Of 99,000 or so clones listed, around 86% are singletons. The receptor was derived from a man in his fifties or sixties with acute or convalescent COVID-19. The sample was peripheral blood.

The CDR3 here is CASSPQPGTEAFF. The DNA of the CDR3 is TGTGCCAGCAGTCCACAACCAGGCACTGAAGCTTTCTTT. V is TRBV2 and J is TRBJ1-1, with D uncertain. Trimming took off 5 bases at V and 4 bases at J, with 11 bases between the two ends. The CDR3 is 13 amino acids. Germline V gene lookup returns CDR1 SNHLY and CDR2 FYNNEI.